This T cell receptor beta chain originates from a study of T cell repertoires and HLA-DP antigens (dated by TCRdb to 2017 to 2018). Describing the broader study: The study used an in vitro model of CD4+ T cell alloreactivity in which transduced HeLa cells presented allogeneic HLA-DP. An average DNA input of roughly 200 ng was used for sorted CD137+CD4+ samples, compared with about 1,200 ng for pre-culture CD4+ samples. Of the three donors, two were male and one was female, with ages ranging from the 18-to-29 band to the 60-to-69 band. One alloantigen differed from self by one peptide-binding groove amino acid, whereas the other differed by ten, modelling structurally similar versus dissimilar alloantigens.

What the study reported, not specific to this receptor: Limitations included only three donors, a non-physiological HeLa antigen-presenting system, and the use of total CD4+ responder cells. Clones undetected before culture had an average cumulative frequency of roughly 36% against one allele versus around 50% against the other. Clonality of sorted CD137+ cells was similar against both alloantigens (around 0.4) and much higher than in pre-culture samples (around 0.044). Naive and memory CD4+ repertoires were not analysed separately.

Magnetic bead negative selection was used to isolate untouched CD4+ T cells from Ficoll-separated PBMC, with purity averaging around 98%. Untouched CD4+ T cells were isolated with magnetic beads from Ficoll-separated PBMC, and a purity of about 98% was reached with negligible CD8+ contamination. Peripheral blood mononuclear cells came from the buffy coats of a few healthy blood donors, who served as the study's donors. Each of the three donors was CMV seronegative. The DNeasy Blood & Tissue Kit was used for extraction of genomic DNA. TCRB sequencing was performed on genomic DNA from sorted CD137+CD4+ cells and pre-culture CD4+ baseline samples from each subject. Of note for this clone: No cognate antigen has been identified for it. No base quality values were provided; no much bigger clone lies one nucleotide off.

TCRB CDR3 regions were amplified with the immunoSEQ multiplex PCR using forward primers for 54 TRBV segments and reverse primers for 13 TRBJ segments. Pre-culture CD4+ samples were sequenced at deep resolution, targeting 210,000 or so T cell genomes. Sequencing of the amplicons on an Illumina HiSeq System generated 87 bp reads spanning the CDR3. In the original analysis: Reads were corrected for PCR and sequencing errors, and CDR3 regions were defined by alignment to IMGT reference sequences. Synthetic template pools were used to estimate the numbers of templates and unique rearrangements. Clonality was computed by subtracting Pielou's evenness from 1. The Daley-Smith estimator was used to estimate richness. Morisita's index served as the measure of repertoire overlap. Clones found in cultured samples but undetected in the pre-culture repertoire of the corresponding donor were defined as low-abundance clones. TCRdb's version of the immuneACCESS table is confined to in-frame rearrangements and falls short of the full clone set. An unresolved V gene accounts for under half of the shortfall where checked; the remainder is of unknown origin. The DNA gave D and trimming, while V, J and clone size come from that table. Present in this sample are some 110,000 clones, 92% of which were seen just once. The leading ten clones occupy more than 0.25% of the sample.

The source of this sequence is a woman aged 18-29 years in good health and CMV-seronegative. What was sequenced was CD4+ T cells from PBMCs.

The nucleotide sequence reads as follows: TGTGCCATCAGGCTCTCGCGGAGCAGCACAGATACGCAGTATTTT. Its protein product is CAIRLSRSSTDTQYF. The chain joins TRBV10-3 to TRBJ2-3, with the D gene uncertain. Between the V and J ends, shortened by 6 bases and 0 bases respectively, the junction contains 13 bases. CDR1 and CDR2 (ENHRY, SYGVKD) derive from the germline V gene. Counted from cysteine to phenylalanine, this CDR3 has 15 amino acids. The sequence is cut down to CDR3 DNA, 45 bases in frame from base 1.